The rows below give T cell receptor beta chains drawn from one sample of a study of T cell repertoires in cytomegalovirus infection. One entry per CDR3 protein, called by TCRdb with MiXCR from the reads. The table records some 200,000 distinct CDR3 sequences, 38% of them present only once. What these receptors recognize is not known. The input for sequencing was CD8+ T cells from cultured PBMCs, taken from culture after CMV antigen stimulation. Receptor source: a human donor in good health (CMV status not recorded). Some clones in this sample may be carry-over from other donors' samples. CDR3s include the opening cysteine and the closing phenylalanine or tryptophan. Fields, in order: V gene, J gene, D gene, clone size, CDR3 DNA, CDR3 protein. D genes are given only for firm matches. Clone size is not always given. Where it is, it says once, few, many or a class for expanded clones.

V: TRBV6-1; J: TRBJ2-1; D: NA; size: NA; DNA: TGTGCCAGCACCAGAGAAGGGGAACCGACCAATGAGCAGTTCTTC; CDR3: CASTREGEPTNEQFF
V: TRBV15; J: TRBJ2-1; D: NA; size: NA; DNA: TGTGCCACCAGCAGAGATTCGTTAGAGGTAAATGAGCAGTTCTTC; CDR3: CATSRDSLEVNEQFF
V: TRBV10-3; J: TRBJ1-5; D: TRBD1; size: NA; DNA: TGTGCCATCAGTACCGGGACAGGGGGCATCCCAAACCCTAATCAGCCCCAGCATTTT; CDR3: CAISTGTGGIPNPNQPQHF
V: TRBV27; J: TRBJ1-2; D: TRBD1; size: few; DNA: TGTGCCAGCAGTTTATCATCCCTGGGACAGGGGGGTGGCTACACCTTC; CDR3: CASSLSSLGQGGGYTF
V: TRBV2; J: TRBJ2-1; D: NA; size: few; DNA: TGTGCCAGCAGTTTCGGGACACGCTCCTACAATGAGCAGTTCTTC; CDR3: CASSFGTRSYNEQFF
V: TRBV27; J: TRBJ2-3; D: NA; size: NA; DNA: TGTGCCAGCAGGCAGGAAACCGGCACAGATACGCAGTATTTT; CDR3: CASRQETGTDTQYF
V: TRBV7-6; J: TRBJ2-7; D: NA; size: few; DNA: TGTGCCAGCAGCTTAGGAGGTTCGACCCCCTACGAGCAGTACTTC; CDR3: CASSLGGSTPYEQYF
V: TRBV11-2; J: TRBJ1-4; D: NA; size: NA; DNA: TGTGCCAGCAGCTTGTGGACAGCAGCAACTAATGAAAAACTGTTTTTT; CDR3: CASSLWTAATNEKLFF
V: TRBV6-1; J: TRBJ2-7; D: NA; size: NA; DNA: TGTGCCAGCAGTGAAATTCGGTACAGGAACGACGAGCAGTACTTC; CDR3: CASSEIRYRNDEQYF
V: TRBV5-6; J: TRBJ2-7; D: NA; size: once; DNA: TGTGCCAGCAGCCCCTCAGGTCGCGAGCAGTACTTC; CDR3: CASSPSGREQYF
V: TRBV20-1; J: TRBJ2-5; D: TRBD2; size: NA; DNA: TGCAGTGCCCGGACTAGCGGGTACCAAGAGACCCAGTACTTC; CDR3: CSARTSGYQETQYF
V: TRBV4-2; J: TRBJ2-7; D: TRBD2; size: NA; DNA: TGTGCCAGCAGCCAAGGGCGGGAGAGTGTGTCCTACGAGCAGTACTTC; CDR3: CASSQGRESVSYEQYF
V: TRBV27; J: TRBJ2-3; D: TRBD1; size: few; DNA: TGTGCCAGCAGTGGGGACAGGGTAGATACGCAGTATTTT; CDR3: CASSGDRVDTQYF
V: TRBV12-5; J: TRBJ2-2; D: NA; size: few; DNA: TGTGCTAGTGGTTTGGTAAACACTCCCGCCGGGGAGCTGTTTTTT; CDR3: CASGLVNTPAGELFF
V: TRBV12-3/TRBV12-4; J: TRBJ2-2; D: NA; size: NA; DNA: TGTGCCAGCACCCCCCCCCGGGCCACAGAGGTACCGGACACCGGGGAGCTGTTTTTT; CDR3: CASTPPRATEVPDTGELFF
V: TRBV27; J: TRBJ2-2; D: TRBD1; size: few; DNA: TGTGCCAGCAGCCCTGGACAGGGGGCCGGGGAGCTGTTTTTT; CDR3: CASSPGQGAGELFF
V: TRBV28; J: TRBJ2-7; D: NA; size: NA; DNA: TGTGCCAGCAGTTTAATTTTAGTAGGAAACGAGCAGTACTTC; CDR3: CASSLILVGNEQYF
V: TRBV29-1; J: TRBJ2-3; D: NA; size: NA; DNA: TGCAGCGTTGTGAAGGGGAGCACAGATACGCAGTATTTT; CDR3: CSVVKGSTDTQYF
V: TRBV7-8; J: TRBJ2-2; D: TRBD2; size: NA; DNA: TGTGCCAGCAGCTTAGGGACTAGCACCGGGGAGCTGTTTTTT; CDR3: CASSLGTSTGELFF
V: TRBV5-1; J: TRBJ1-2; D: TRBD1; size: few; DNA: TGCGCCAGCAGCCCAGGGGGGAACTATGGCTACACCTTC; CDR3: CASSPGGNYGYTF
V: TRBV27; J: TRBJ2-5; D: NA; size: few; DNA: TGTGCCAGCAGTTCGACAGCTTCACACCTTCAAGAGACCCAGTACTTC; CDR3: CASSSTASHLQETQYF
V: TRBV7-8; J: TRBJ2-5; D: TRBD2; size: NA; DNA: TGTGCCAGCAGCTTCGGACTAGCGGGGGGGGAGACCCAGTACTTC; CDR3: CASSFGLAGGETQYF
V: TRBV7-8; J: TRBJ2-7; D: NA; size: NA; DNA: TGTGCCAGCAGCCAAGATTCACGTGAGCAGTACTTC; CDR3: CASSQDSREQYF
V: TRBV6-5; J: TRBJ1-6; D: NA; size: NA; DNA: TGTGCCACGGGGCAGGGGATCTTTAATTCACCCCTCCACTTT; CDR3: CATGQGIFNSPLHF
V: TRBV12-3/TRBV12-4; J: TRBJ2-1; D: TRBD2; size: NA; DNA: TGTGCCAGCAGGCTGGGGGGGGTTAATGAGCAGTTCTTC; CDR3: CASRLGGVNEQFF
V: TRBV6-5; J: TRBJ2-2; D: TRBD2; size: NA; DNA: TGTGCCAGCAGTTACAAGCGGGACGCGGAGCTGTTTTTT; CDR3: CASSYKRDAELFF
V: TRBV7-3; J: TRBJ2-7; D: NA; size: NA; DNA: TGTGCCAGCAGCCCAAACAGCCTTAGCTCCTACGAGCAGTACTTC; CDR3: CASSPNSLSSYEQYF
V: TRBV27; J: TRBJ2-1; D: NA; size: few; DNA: TGTGCCAGCAGTTCAGGGAGTACCTACAATGAGCAGTTCTTC; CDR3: CASSSGSTYNEQFF
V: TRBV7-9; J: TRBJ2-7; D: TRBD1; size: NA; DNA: TGTGCCAGCAGCTTAGAGGACAGGGCCCACCTCTACGAGCAGTACTTC; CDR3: CASSLEDRAHLYEQYF
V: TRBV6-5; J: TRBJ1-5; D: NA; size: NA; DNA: TGTGCCAGCACCCCCGAGTCACTAGCTGAGAATCAGCCCCAGCATTTT; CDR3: CASTPESLAENQPQHF
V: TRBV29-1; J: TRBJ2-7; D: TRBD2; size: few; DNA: TGCAGCGCTGGGAGCGGGGGGGCGGATGAGCAGTACTTC; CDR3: CSAGSGGADEQYF
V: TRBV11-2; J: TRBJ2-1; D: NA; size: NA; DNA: TGTGCCAGCAGCAGCGACCCCCTGGTTGACAATGAGCAGTTCTTC; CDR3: CASSSDPLVDNEQFF
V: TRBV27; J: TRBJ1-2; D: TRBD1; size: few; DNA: TGTGCCAGCAGTTCCAGGACAGGTTCTAACTATGGCTACACCTTC; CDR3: CASSSRTGSNYGYTF
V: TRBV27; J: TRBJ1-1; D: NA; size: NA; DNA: TGTGCCAGCAGTTCTGGGCCCCGCGGGGCGCGAGGAGCTTTCTTT; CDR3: CASSSGPRGARGAFF
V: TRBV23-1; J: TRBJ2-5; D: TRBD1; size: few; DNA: TGCGCCAGCAGTCAATGGGACAGGGCAGTGCGAGAGACCCAGTACTTC; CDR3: CASSQWDRAVRETQYF
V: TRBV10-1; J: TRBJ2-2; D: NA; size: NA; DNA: TGCGCCAGCAGTGAGTCGCGGGGGAACACCGGGGAGCTGTTTTTT; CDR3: CASSESRGNTGELFF
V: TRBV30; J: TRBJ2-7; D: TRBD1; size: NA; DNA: TGTGCCTGGGGGGACAGGTCCTACGAGCAGTACTTC; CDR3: CAWGDRSYEQYF
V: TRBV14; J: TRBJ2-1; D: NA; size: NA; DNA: TGTGCCAGCAGCCAAGATTGTGGCCCGTGGTACAATGAGCAGTTCTTC; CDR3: CASSQDCGPWYNEQFF
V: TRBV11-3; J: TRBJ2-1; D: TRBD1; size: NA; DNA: TGTGCCAGCAGCTCTGAACAGGGGAATTACAATGAGCAGTTCTTC; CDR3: CASSSEQGNYNEQFF
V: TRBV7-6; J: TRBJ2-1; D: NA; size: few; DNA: TGTGCCAGCAGCTTAGTCCTACTAAACAATGAGCAGTTCTTC; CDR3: CASSLVLLNNEQFF